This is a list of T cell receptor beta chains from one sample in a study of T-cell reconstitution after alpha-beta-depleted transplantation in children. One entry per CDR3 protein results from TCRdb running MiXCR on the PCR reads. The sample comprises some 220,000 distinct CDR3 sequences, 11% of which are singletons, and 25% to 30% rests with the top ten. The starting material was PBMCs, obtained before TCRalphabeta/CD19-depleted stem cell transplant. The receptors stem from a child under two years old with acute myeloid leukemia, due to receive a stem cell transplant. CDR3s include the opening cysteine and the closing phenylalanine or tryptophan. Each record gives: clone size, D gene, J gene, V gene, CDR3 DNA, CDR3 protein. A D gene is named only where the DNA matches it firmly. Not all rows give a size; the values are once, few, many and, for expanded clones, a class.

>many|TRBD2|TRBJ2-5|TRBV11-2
TGTGCCAGCAGCTTGGAGCGGCTAGCGGGAGGTTGGGGGGACCAAGAGACCCAGTACTTC
CASSLERLAGGWGDQETQYF
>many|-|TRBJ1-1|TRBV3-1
TGTGCCAGCAGCCAAGATACCGGGGAAGCTTTCTTT
CASSQDTGEAFF
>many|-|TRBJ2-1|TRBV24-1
TGTGCCACCAGTGATTTTGCTAGCGCTTCCTACAATGAGCAGTTCTTC
CATSDFASASYNEQFF
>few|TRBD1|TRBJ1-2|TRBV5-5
TGTGCCAGCAGCCCCGGGACAGGATTTTATGGCTACACCTTC
CASSPGTGFYGYTF
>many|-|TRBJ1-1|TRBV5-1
TGCGCCAGCAGCTTGAACCGGGGAGCCACTGAAGCTTTCTTT
CASSLNRGATEAFF
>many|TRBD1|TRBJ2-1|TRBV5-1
TGCGCCAGCAGCTCGTTACAGGGGTATGAGCAGTTCTTC
CASSSLQGYEQFF
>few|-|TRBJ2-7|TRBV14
TGTGCCAGCAGCCAAGGGGTGACTAGGACAAGCGAGCAGTACTTC
CASSQGVTRTSEQYF
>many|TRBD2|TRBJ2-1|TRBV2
TGTGCCAGCGTAGAAGGACTAGCGGGACTCTACAATGAGCAGTTCTTC
CASVEGLAGLYNEQFF
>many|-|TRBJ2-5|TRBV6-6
TGTGCCAGCAGTTTGGACGTCCAAGAGACCCAGTACTTC
CASSLDVQETQYF
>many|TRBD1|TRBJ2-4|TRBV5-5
TGTGCCAGCAGCTTGGCAGGGGGCGCCAAAAACATTCAGTACTTC
CASSLAGGAKNIQYF
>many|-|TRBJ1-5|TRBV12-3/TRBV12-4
TGTGCCAGCAGTGGCCAGGAGGCCCAGCCCCAGCATTTT
CASSGQEAQPQHF
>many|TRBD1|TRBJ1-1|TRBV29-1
TGCACCCTCTGGTGGGGGACAGGGCCCACTGAAGCTTTCTTT
CTLWWGTGPTEAFF
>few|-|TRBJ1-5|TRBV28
TGTGCCAGCCGGACTGAATATAGCAATCAGCCCCAGCATTTT
CASRTEYSNQPQHF
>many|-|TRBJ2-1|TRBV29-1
TGCAGCGCCCCCGGACTGCACTCCTACAATGAGCAGTTCTTC
CSAPGLHSYNEQFF
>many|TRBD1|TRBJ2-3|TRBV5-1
TGCGCCAGCAGCCCGGGACAGGGGAGTAGCACAGATACGCAGTATTTT
CASSPGQGSSTDTQYF
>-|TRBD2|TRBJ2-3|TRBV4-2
TGTGCCAGCAGCCAATCGGGACTAGCTTCGGATACGCAGTATTTT
CASSQSGLASDTQYF
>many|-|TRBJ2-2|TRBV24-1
TGTGCCACCAAAGGAGACGGAGGGGAGCTGTTTTTT
CATKGDGGELFF